Presented here are 15 T cell receptor beta chains from one specimen sequenced in a study of T-cell reconstitution after alpha-beta-depleted transplantation in children (dated by TCRdb to 2016 to 2018). Libraries came from PCR. The reads were generated on an Illumina HiSeq 2500. TCR library preparation used molecular barcoding, with unique molecular identifiers applied to normalize quantification of the TCRbeta repertoire. TCRdb itself trimmed the public reads at Q25 with fastp, ran MiXCR and retained productive beta chains. A single entry per CDR3 protein holds the most common genes and DNA from its merged rows. This sample has 490,000 or so distinct CDR3 sequences in its table, and around an eighth of those were observed once. The ten largest account for around 5.6% of the sample. The sequences come from PBMCs from the stem cell graft donor, collected from the stem cell graft. These receptors were collected from a human donor who donated a stem cell graft to a child with combined immunodeficiency.

The chain uses TRBV20-1 and TRBJ1-3, with D perhaps TRBD1 (5 bases). The length of the CDR3 is 17 residues. Trimming removed 0 bases from V and 0 bases from J, with 15 bases in between. CDR1 and CDR2 from the germline V gene are DFQATT and SNEGSKA (reference sequence). In DNA form, the CDR3 reads TGCAGTGCTAGAGATCTCGGGGGGTCGAGCTCTGGAAACACCATATATTTT. It codes for CSARDLGGSSSGNTIYF.

The table lists this clonotype with many counts. The chain uses TRBV6-5 and TRBJ1-1; TRBD1 is a possible D gene (5 bases). The CDR3 totals 11 residues. Germline assignment: CDR1 MNHEY and CDR2 SVGAGI. V lost 4 bases, J lost 9 bases, and 9 bases lay in between. The CDR3 coding sequence is TGTGCCAGCAGTTCCTGGGGGAAAGCTTTCTTT. As protein: CASSSWGKAFF.

This clonotype turned up a few times. The chain employs TRBV7-8 and TRBJ2-2; maybe TRBD2 (5 bases). CDR3 length: 15 amino acids. Germline CDR1 reads SGHVS; CDR2 reads FQNEAQ. Trimming took 5 bases from V and 4 from J, leaving 14 bases between them. CDR3 in amino acids: CASSHSRGRTGELFF. The DNA for the CDR3 is TGTGCCAGCAGCCATAGCAGAGGGCGCACCGGGGAGCTGTTTTTT. The full variable domain, in which reference TRBV7-8 and TRBJ2-2 provide the parts outside the CDR3, is GAGVSQSPRYKVAKRGQDVALRCDPISGHVSLFWYQQALGQGPEFLTYFQNEAQLDKSGLPSDRFFAERPEGSVSTLKIQRTQQEDSAVYLCASSHSRGRTGELFFGEGSRLTVL.

In its sample, this clonotype was seen many times. The chain carries TRBV7-3 and TRBJ2-5; D might be TRBD1 or TRBD2, each matching 5 bases. V lost 1 base to trimming and J lost 7 bases, with 16 bases between them. Germline CDR1 reads SGHTA; CDR2 reads FQGTGA. The CDR3 loop spans 15 amino acids. This CDR3 is CASSLNGDPRSTQYF. CDR3 DNA sequence: TGTGCCAGCAGCTTAAACGGGGACCCAAGATCGACCCAGTACTTC.

CDR3 loop: CAISESWASPNNEQFF. In DNA form, the CDR3 reads TGTGCCATCAGTGAGTCCTGGGCTAGCCCAAACAATGAGCAGTTCTTC. This rearrangement joins TRBV10-3 to TRBJ2-1, with D tentatively TRBD2 (5 bases). V lost 0 bases to trimming and J lost 5 bases, with 14 bases between them. Looked up from germline, CDR1 is ENHRY and CDR2 is SYGVKD. The CDR3 has 16 residues.

The chain carries TRBV29-1 and TRBJ2-7, with TRBD1 matching 9 bases. The CDR3 is 12 residues long. The germline gives CDR1 SQVTM, CDR2 ANQGSEA. V shed 0 bases, J shed 12 bases, and the junction held 6 bases outside the gene matches. CDR3 residues: CSVEESGTGLYF. CDR3 in DNA: TGCAGCGTTGAAGAGAGCGGGACAGGGCTGTACTTC.

The chain combines TRBV18 with TRBJ2-2; D not certain. The germline gives CDR1 KGHSH, CDR2 LQKENI. Deletions cut 1 base from V and 1 base from J, with 4 bases between. This CDR3 is 14 amino acids long. The CDR3 nucleotides read TGTGCCAGCTCACCACGGATGAACACCGGGGAGCTGTTTTTT. Its protein is CASSPRMNTGELFF.

This clonotype was picked up a small number of times. This rearrangement joins TRBV4-1 to TRBJ2-7; maybe TRBD1 (6 bases). From germline, CDR1 is MGHRA and CDR2 YSYEKL. The CDR3 has 15 residues. V was clipped by 4 bases and J by 0 bases, with 13 bases between them. The CDR3 DNA is TGCGCCAGCAGCCCCGGGACAACCAGCTCCTACGAGCAGTACTTC. Residues: CASSPGTTSSYEQYF.

This clonotype showed up just a few times. The V gene is TRBV25-1, the J gene TRBJ2-7; 7 positions match TRBD1. In germline, CDR1 is MGHDK, CDR2 SYGVNS. The trim removed 3 bases at V and 3 bases at J, leaving 5 bases unmatched. There are 14 residues in the CDR3. The CDR3 region has the DNA TGTGCCAGCAGTGACGCAGGGGGAAGCTACGAGCAGTACTTC. Protein product: CASSDAGGSYEQYF.

This chain links TRBV7-2 with TRBJ2-2; perhaps TRBD1 as D (5 bases). This CDR3 region has 17 residues. The germline V and J ends were trimmed by 5 bases and 7 bases, with 23 bases remaining between them. The V gene's germline CDR1 is SGHTA and CDR2 FQGNSA. The CDR3: CASSPQGSWAISGELFF. The CDR3, as DNA: TGTGCCAGCAGCCCCCAGGGTAGCTGGGCTATCAGCGGGGAGCTGTTTTTT.

This clonotype was counted a few times. The V call is TRBV12-3 or TRBV12-4, the J call TRBJ2-1, with D tentatively TRBD2 (6 bases). This CDR3 is 15 amino acids long. V was cut by 5 bases and J by 9 bases, with 20 bases left in between. The CDR3 DNA follows: TGTGCCAGCAGTCCCACCATCGGTTCTAGCGCTGAGCAGTTCTTC. Its protein product is CASSPTIGSSAEQFF.

The CDR3 protein is CASSFPGGFERYGYTF. The CDR3 DNA sequence: TGTGCCAGCAGCTTCCCGGGGGGATTTGAGCGCTATGGCTACACCTTC. The V call is TRBV7-9, the J call TRBJ1-2; perhaps TRBD1 as D (5 bases). Germline assignment: CDR1 SEHNR and CDR2 FQNEAQ (reference sequence). This CDR3 has 16 residues. The V and J ends lost 3 bases and 4 bases respectively, with 18 bases between them.

This clonotype was found a few times. The V gene is TRBV12-3 or TRBV12-4, the J gene TRBJ2-5; maybe TRBD1 (5 bases). V was trimmed by 5 bases and J by 4 bases, leaving 14 bases between them. CDR3 length: 14 residues. The DNA for the CDR3 is TGTGCCAGCAGTCCTCAGGGCCTCCCAGAGACCCAGTACTTC. Protein: CASSPQGLPETQYF.

The gene calls are TRBV5-5 and TRBJ2-7, with D possibly matching TRBD1 (6 bases). The V and J ends lost 4 bases and 3 bases respectively, with 14 bases between them. CDR3 length: 14 amino acids. The germline CDR1 and CDR2 sequences are SGHKS and YYEKEE (reference sequence). The CDR3 sequence is CASSQTGSVYEQYF. The CDR3 nucleotides are TGTGCCAGCAGCCAAACAGGGTCGGTCTACGAGCAGTACTTC.

This clonotype was seen a few times. The chain joins TRBV5-5 to TRBJ2-2; D is possibly TRBD1 (6 bases). CDR1 and CDR2 (germline): SGHKS, YYEKEE (reference sequence). CDR3 length: 16 amino acids. Trimming removed 0 bases from V and 1 base from J, with 10 bases in between. CDR3 nucleotides: TGTGCCAGCAGCTTGGTGGGGGCTCAGAACACCGGGGAGCTGTTTTTT. Its protein product is CASSLVGAQNTGELFF.